The 27 T cell receptor beta chains below come from one sample, sequenced in a study of metastatic and nonmetastatic thyroid tumors. Not a single patient had been given any form of treatment at any point before undergoing thyroid surgery. Using MiXCR, TCRdb re-called clones from the PCR reads. The sample has approximately 30,000 clones, around 16% seen once. The sample taken for sequencing was blood. These receptors originate from a male donor with papillary thyroid cancer or a benign thyroid nodule (not recorded which). Some clones in this sample may be carry-over from other donors' samples.

Ten or more counts support this clone. This rearrangement joins TRBV5-1 to TRBJ2-1; 9 bases line up with TRBD1. Germline V gene data show CDR1 as SGHRS and CDR2 as YFSETQ. The CDR3 runs 14 residues. Trimming took 3 bases from V and 8 from J; bases not matched to a gene: 6. For the CDR3, the DNA is TGCGCCAGCAGCTCTACAGGGGGCCATGATGAGCAGTTCTTC. Translation gives CASSSTGGHDEQFF.

This clone was seen at least ten times. The chain couples TRBV6-4 to TRBJ1-6; TRBD1 aligns across 7 bases. V shed 6 bases and J 6 bases; nucleotides not matched to a gene: 2. CDR3 length: 13 amino acids. The germline gives CDR1 MRHNA, CDR2 SNTAGT. DNA of the CDR3: TGTGCCAGCAGGCGGGACAGTAATTCACCCCTCCACTTT. Protein product: CASRRDSNSPLHF.

The sample holds many counts of this clone. V usage is TRBV27 and J usage is TRBJ2-1, with TRBD2 matching over 11 bases. Germline V gene data show CDR1 as MNHEY and CDR2 as SMNVEV (reference sequence). The CDR3 consists of 16 residues. V gave up 6 bases and J gave up 2 bases; unmatched junction bases: 6. This CDR3 reads CASSILSGRAYNEQFF. The CDR3 bases are TGTGCCAGCAGCATCCTTAGCGGGAGGGCCTACAATGAGCAGTTCTTC.

The chain uses TRBV9 and TRBJ2-2; 10 positions match TRBD2. Germline V lookup: CDR1 SGDLS, CDR2 YYNGEE. With 2 bases clipped from V and 8 bases from J, the junction kept 6 bases outside the gene matches. This CDR3 spans 15 amino acids. This CDR3 reads CASSVRLAGEGELFF. In DNA, the CDR3 is TGTGCCAGCAGCGTGCGTCTAGCGGGAGAGGGGGAGCTGTTTTTT.

This clone was recorded at least ten times. V usage is TRBV6-1 and J usage is TRBJ1-2, with D possibly matching TRBD1 (6 bases). V was shortened by 7 bases and J by 6 bases, with 15 bases between the two germline ends. CDR1 is MNHNS and CDR2 is SASEGT in the germline V gene. The CDR3 spans 13 residues. The CDR3: CASKRGADDGYTF. CDR3 in DNA: TGTGCCAGCAAAAGGGGGGCAGACGATGGCTACACCTTC.

The table lists this clone with many counts. CDR3 DNA: TGCAGTGCTCACGAAACAGGGAGTAAGTACTACAATGAGCAGTTCTTC. Translated, it gives CSAHETGSKYYNEQFF. The chain couples TRBV20-1 to TRBJ2-1; maybe TRBD1 (6 bases). The V and J ends lost 5 bases and 3 bases respectively, with 20 bases between them. CDR3 size: 16 residues. In germline, CDR1 is DFQATT, CDR2 SNEGSKA (reference sequence).

This clone was picked up many times. The chain combines TRBV6-1 with TRBJ2-5; the D gene is possibly TRBD2 (6 bases). V was shortened by 8 bases and J by 4 bases, with 14 bases between the two germline ends. Germline CDR1 and CDR2: MNHNS and SASEGT. The CDR3 length is 13 residues. The CDR3, as DNA: TGTGCCAGCCGGATGGAGGGGTCAGAGACCCAGTACTTC. Encoded protein: CASRMEGSETQYF.

As to this clone: Compared with germline, one end of the junction differs, possibly owing to a read error. This chain connects TRBV2 to TRBJ2-7, with 10 bases aligning to TRBD1. Germline V CDR1 and CDR2: SNHLY, FYNNEI. This CDR3 spans 14 amino acids. The CDR3 DNA follows: TGTGTCAGCACGTCCAGGACAGGGGGCTACGAGCAGTACTTC. It codes for CVSTSRTGGYEQYF.

This clone was recorded at least ten times. The chain links TRBV13 to TRBJ1-3; 7 nucleotides line up with TRBD1. The CDR3 is made up of 14 amino acids. From germline, CDR1 is PRHDT and CDR2 FYEKMQ (reference sequence). Trimming cost V 6 bases and J 4 bases; bases outside gene matches: 6. The DNA for the CDR3 is TGTGCCAGCAGACCGACAGGGACCGGAAACACCATATATTTT. It translates to CASRPTGTGNTIYF.

This clone showed up many times. The junction shows a germline mismatch at one end, possibly a read error. The rearrangement joins TRBV4-1 to TRBJ1-1; 7 bases align to TRBD1. The CDR3 has 14 amino acids. Germline values: CDR1 MGHRA, CDR2 YSYEKL. For the CDR3, the DNA is TGCGCCAGCAGCCAACGGGACAGTTACACAGAAGCTTTCTTT. Protein product: CASSQRDSYTEAFF.

V gene TRBV6-1 combines with J gene TRBJ2-5, with a weak D call TRBD2 (6 bases). Germline CDR1 MNHNS, CDR2 SASEGT. The CDR3 sequence is 17 residues long. Trimming pared 1 base from V and 0 bases from J, leaving 15 bases between. CDR3 sequence reads: CASSEGLRGGDQETQYF. The DNA of the CDR3 is TGTGCCAGCAGTGAAGGGCTCCGGGGCGGGGACCAAGAGACCCAGTACTTC.

This clone was observed a handful of times. At one end the junction does not follow the germline gene, possibly because of a read error. V and J are TRBV27 and TRBJ2-2; the D gene is possibly TRBD2 (5 bases). The CDR3 totals 13 residues. CDR1 and CDR2 from the germline V gene are MNHEY and SMNVEV (reference sequence). CDR3 DNA sequence: TGTGCCAGCAGTACCCTACTTGGTGGGGAGATGTTTTTT. This encodes CASSTLLGGEMFF.

About this clone itself: The same CDR3 can be traced to other DNA sequences in this sample. The CDR3 is CASSWDRGTDEAFF. The DNA for the CDR3 is TGCGCCAGCAGTTGGGACAGGGGAACGGACGAAGCTTTCTTT. V and J are TRBV5-1 and TRBJ1-1; 10 nucleotides align to TRBD1. After removal of 5 bases from V and 8 bases from J, the junction contained 9 bases not matched to a gene. CDR1 SGHRS and CDR2 YFSETQ come from the germline V gene. The CDR3 is made up of 14 amino acids.

This clone has a count of ten or more. The V call is TRBV11-1, the J call TRBJ1-1; D perhaps matches TRBD1 (6 bases). Trimming stripped 3 bases from V and 3 bases from J, with 17 bases between. Germline values: CDR1 SGHAT, CDR2 FQDESV (reference sequence). CDR3 length: 16 residues. In DNA form, the CDR3 reads TGTGCCAGCAGCTTTAACCTCGGGGGGCGCGACACTGAAGCTTTCTTT. The encoded protein is CASSFNLGGRDTEAFF.

This clone came up many times. The V call is TRBV29-1, the J call TRBJ2-5; 9 bases agree with TRBD2. The J segment lost 5 bases and the V segment lost 0 bases, leaving 4 bases of the junction unmatched. The CDR3 spans 14 residues. Germline V gene data show CDR1 as SQVTM and CDR2 as ANQGSEA. The CDR3 DNA reads as TGCAGCGTTGAAGATAGCGGGAGTGGCGAGACCCAGTACTTC. Translation gives CSVEDSGSGETQYF.

In its sample, this clone was seen many times. This chain links TRBV20-1 with TRBJ2-1, with 7 bases matching TRBD2. The CDR3 runs to 16 residues. J lost 4 bases, V lost 4 bases, and 13 bases had no gene match. CDR1 is DFQATT, CDR2 SNEGSKA, per germline (reference sequence). CDR3 sequence (DNA): TGCAGTGCTAAGACTCCCGGGACTACCTTTTACAATGAGCAGTTCTTC. It is translated as CSAKTPGTTFYNEQFF.

The gene calls are TRBV6-7 and TRBJ2-5; possible D gene TRBD1, 5 bases. TRBV6-7 has ORF status, its function being uncertain. The CDR3 is 18 residues long. V was shortened by 5 bases and J by 0 bases, with 22 bases between the two germline ends. The DNA for the CDR3 is TGTGCCAGCAGTCACACTCACCGAAATGGACATAACCAAGAGACCCAGTACTTC. It codes for CASSHTHRNGHNQETQYF.

V usage is TRBV20-1 and J usage is TRBJ2-7; 12 bases map to TRBD2. V dropped 1 base and J dropped 5; count of bases not matched to a gene: 6. The CDR3 extends over 15 amino acids. Looked up from germline, CDR1 is DFQATT and CDR2 is SNEGSKA (reference sequence). CDR3 in DNA: TGCAGTGCTAGAGCCTGGGCTAGCGGGAGGGACGAGCAGTACTTC. Translation gives CSARAWASGRDEQYF.

This clone was observed many times. V is TRBV20-1 and J is TRBJ1-5, with 10 nucleotides matching TRBD1. V shed 0 bases, J shed 4 bases, and the junction held 6 bases outside the gene matches. CDR3 length equals 16 residues. Germline V gene lookup returns CDR1 DFQATT and CDR2 SNEGSKA (reference sequence). The CDR3 spells CSARDGTGADNQPQHF. The CDR3, as DNA: TGCAGTGCTAGAGATGGGACAGGGGCGGATAATCAGCCCCAGCATTTT.

This clone is judged medium-sized. The genes are TRBV5-1 and TRBJ1-6; D may be TRBD1 (5 bases). The V end lost 0 bases, the J end lost 0 bases, and 13 bases lay between the germline ends. The CDR3 consists of 18 residues. Germline assignment: CDR1 SGHRS and CDR2 YFSETQ. The CDR3 DNA sequence: TGCGCCAGCAGCTTGGTGGGACTCCGGAGCTCCTATAATTCACCCCTCCACTTT. Protein: CASSLVGLRSSYNSPLHF.

The chain combines TRBV2 with TRBJ2-2, with D tentatively TRBD1 (6 bases). CDR3 length equals 12 residues. The ends were cut back, 3 bases at V and 10 bases at J, with 9 bases in the middle. CDR1 SNHLY and CDR2 FYNNEI come from the germline V gene. In nucleotides, the CDR3 is TGTGCCAGCAGTGACTCGGGACAGGAGCTGTTTTTT. Its protein product is CASSDSGQELFF. Variable domain in full (rest from reference TRBV2 and TRBJ2-2): EPEVTQTPSHQVTQMGQEVILRCVPISNHLYFYWYRQILGQKVEFLVSFYNNEISEKSEIFDDQFSVERPDGSNFTLKIRSTKLEDSAMYFCASSDSGQELFFGEGSRLTVL.

The chain joins TRBV3-1 to TRBJ1-1; D perhaps matches TRBD1 (6 bases). Looked up from germline, CDR1 is LGHDT and CDR2 is YNNKEL (reference sequence). Trimming cost V 4 bases and J 1 base, with 13 bases left between them. The CDR3 has 15 amino acids. The CDR3 DNA reads as TGTGCCAGCAGCCCACAGGGTCAGGCGAACACTGAAGCTTTCTTT. It yields the protein CASSPQGQANTEAFF.

This clone was recorded at least ten times. The chain recombines TRBV7-2 with TRBJ2-5; D unresolved. Deletions cut 5 bases from V and 5 bases from J, with 6 bases between. The CDR3 totals 11 residues. Germline V gene lookup returns CDR1 SGHTA and CDR2 FQGNSA. CDR3 sequence (DNA): TGTGCCAGCAGCCGGCGGGAGACCCAGTACTTC. The encoded protein is CASSRRETQYF.

This clone was counted ten times or more. The rearrangement joins TRBV7-8 to TRBJ2-5, with 7 bases aligning to TRBD2. The CDR3 runs 14 residues. Trimming at V came to 5 bases and at J to 1 base, leaving 4 bases not matched to a gene. Germline V gene lookup returns CDR1 SGHVS and CDR2 FQNEAQ. The CDR3 bases are TGTGCCAGCAGCCTTACGGGGGGCCAAGAGACCCAGTACTTC. It yields the protein CASSLTGGQETQYF.

The rearrangement joins TRBV7-8 to TRBJ2-7; TRBD2 matches 11 bases. The V gene end was trimmed by 5 bases and the J gene end by 7 bases; junction bases not matched to a gene: 10. This CDR3 region has 15 residues. Per the germline V gene, CDR1 is SGHVS and CDR2 is FQNEAQ. The CDR3 nucleotides read TGTGCCAGCAGCGAAGGGACTAGCGGTTCGAGGGAGCAGTACTTC. Protein product: CASSEGTSGSREQYF. The entire variable domain, with the rest obtained from reference TRBV7-8 and TRBJ2-7, is as follows: GAGVSQSPRYKVAKRGQDVALRCDPISGHVSLFWYQQALGQGPEFLTYFQNEAQLDKSGLPSDRFFAERPEGSVSTLKIQRTQQEDSAVYLCASSEGTSGSREQYFGPGTRLTVT.

This clone was observed a handful of times. This clone may be a read error of a much larger clone one base away. This rearrangement joins TRBV3-1 to TRBJ1-1, with TRBD1 as a possible D gene (6 bases). The V gene's germline CDR1 is LGHDT and CDR2 YNNKEL (reference sequence). CDR3 size: 14 residues. The CDR3 sequence is CASIPLGRTAGASF. The CDR3 nucleotides are TGTGCCAGCATCCCTCTAGGTAGGACCGCAGGGGCTTCCTTT.

At least ten counts were recorded for this clone. V gene TRBV5-1 combines with J gene TRBJ1-1; no definite D call. V dropped 3 bases and J dropped 3 bases, with 9 bases sitting between them. The V gene's germline CDR1 is SGHRS and CDR2 YFSETQ. This CDR3 is 13 amino acids long. The CDR3 sequence is CASSSDPDTEAFF. CDR3 in DNA: TGCGCCAGCAGCTCGGACCCGGACACTGAAGCTTTCTTT. The entire variable domain, with the rest obtained from reference TRBV5-1 and TRBJ1-1, is as follows: KAGVTQTPRYLIKTRGQQVTLSCSPISGHRSVSWYQQTPGQGLQFLFEYFSETQRNKGNFPGRFSGRQFSNSRSEMNVSTLELGDSALYLCASSSDPDTEAFFGQGTRLTVV.